These 11 T cell receptor beta chains share one sample of origin, sequenced in a study of CD8+ T cells in alopecia areata. Once RNA had been extracted, it was reverse transcribed into cDNA to act as the sequencing template. Sequenced by immunoSEQ multiplex PCR; TCRdb stores in-frame clones only, minus some. The data hold 160,000 or so clones, with less than 65% observed a single time. The sample was CD8+ T cells sorted from blood, taken at week 0. All receptors come from a human donor with alopecia areata.

The chain combines TRBV27 with TRBJ2-4, with 8 bases lining up with TRBD1. The germline V gene has CDR1 MNHEY and CDR2 SMNVEV (reference sequence). The junction had 3 bases not matched to a gene; V was cut back by 9 bases and J by 8 bases. The CDR3 is made up of 11 amino acids. CDR3 bases: TGTGCCAGTTCGGACAGGGACATTCAGTACTTC. This gives the protein CASSDRDIQYF.

The genes are TRBV11-3 and TRBJ1-5; TRBD1 might be the D (5 bases). With 2 bases removed from V and 7 bases from J, the gap between germline ends came to 12 bases. The CDR3 runs to 14 residues. The V gene's germline CDR1 is SGHNT and CDR2 YENEEA. The CDR3 nucleotides read TGTGCCAGCAGCTTATCAGGGCTCGGGCAGCCCCAGCATTTT. This encodes CASSLSGLGQPQHF.

This clone has only a few counts. In DNA form, the CDR3 reads TGCGCCAGCAGCCAATCGACAGGGTTCTACGAGCAGTACTTC. Translation gives CASSQSTGFYEQYF. The rearrangement uses TRBV4-3 and TRBJ2-7; 7 nucleotides match TRBD1. Germline V gene data show CDR1 as LGHNA and CDR2 as YSLEER. The CDR3 covers 14 residues. V lost 2 bases, J lost 3 bases, and 4 bases stayed unmatched.

The chain combines TRBV30 with TRBJ2-2; no reliable D call. Germline-derived CDR1 and CDR2 are GTSNPN and SVGIG (reference sequence). Trimming stripped 4 bases from V and 1 base from J, with 4 bases between. The CDR3 sequence is 12 residues long. CDR3 nucleotide sequence: TGTGCCTGGATGAGGAACACCGGGGAGCTGTTTTTT. This gives the protein CAWMRNTGELFF.

The V call is TRBV6-5, the J call TRBJ1-2; 9 bases agree with TRBD1. Germline V gives CDR1 MNHEY, CDR2 SVGAGI. V lost 6 bases to trimming and J lost 6 bases; unmatched junction nucleotides: 5. This CDR3 region has 13 residues. CDR3 bases: TGTGCCAGCAGGGGACAGGGCATTGATGGCTACACCTTC. Encoded protein: CASRGQGIDGYTF.

This clone was recorded a few times. The gene calls are TRBV6-5 and TRBJ1-1, with a weak D call TRBD1 (5 bases). The CDR3 covers 14 residues. V lost 9 bases to trimming and J lost 4 bases, with 18 bases between them. Germline V lookup: CDR1 MNHEY, CDR2 SVGAGI. The CDR3 is CASTSTGLGTEAFF. CDR3 DNA: TGTGCCAGTACCTCGACGGGACTGGGCACTGAAGCTTTCTTT.

This clone was observed a single time. This chain uses TRBV7-3 with TRBJ2-1; possibly TRBD1 for D (7 bases). CDR3 size: 14 residues. The germline V gene has CDR1 SGHTA and CDR2 FQGTGA. V was trimmed by 2 bases and J by 8 bases, leaving 13 bases between them. CDR3 region: CASSLVGGGDEQFF. The CDR3 coding sequence is TGTGCCAGCAGCTTAGTCGGAGGGGGCGATGAGCAGTTCTTC.

This clone was seen a few times. The chain has TRBV6-6 and TRBJ1-3; D remains unclear. Trimming took off 6 bases at V and 3 bases at J, with 3 bases between the two ends. Per germline, CDR1 MNHNY and CDR2 SVGAGI (reference sequence). CDR3 length equals 11 residues. The CDR3: CASSDGNTIYF. The CDR3 coding sequence is TGTGCCAGCAGCGATGGAAACACCATATATTTT.

The chain links TRBV2 to TRBJ2-7, with TRBD1 as a possible D gene (6 bases). This CDR3 has 13 residues. Trimming pared 5 bases from V and 5 bases from J, leaving 13 bases between. From germline, CDR1 is SNHLY and CDR2 FYNNEI. CDR3 coding DNA: TGTGCCAGCAGTCCCAGGACAGTCAACGAGCAGTACTTC. Protein sequence: CASSPRTVNEQYF. The full variable domain, with the rest looked up from reference TRBV2 and TRBJ2-7, is EPEVTQTPSHQVTQMGQEVILRCVPISNHLYFYWYRQILGQKVEFLVSFYNNEISEKSEIFDDQFSVERPDGSNFTLKIRSTKLEDSAMYFCASSPRTVNEQYFGPGTRLTVT.

This clone has a single count. This chain uses TRBV29-1 with TRBJ1-2; D unresolved. Looked up from germline, CDR1 is SQVTM and CDR2 is ANQGSEA. CDR3 length equals 11 residues. V was cut by 6 bases and J by 7 bases, with 12 bases left in between. The CDR3 region has the DNA TGCAGCGTCCCAATAGGACCTGGCTACACCTTC. Translated: CSVPIGPGYTF.

The chain employs TRBV27 and TRBJ1-4; the match to TRBD1 covers 9 bases. Per the germline V gene, CDR1 is MNHEY and CDR2 is SMNVEV (reference sequence). This CDR3 contains 13 residues. V lost 8 bases, J lost 5 bases, and 3 bases stayed unmatched. The chain's CDR3 is CASGDRVNEKLFF. The CDR3 coding sequence is TGTGCCAGCGGGGACAGGGTAAATGAAAAACTGTTTTTT.